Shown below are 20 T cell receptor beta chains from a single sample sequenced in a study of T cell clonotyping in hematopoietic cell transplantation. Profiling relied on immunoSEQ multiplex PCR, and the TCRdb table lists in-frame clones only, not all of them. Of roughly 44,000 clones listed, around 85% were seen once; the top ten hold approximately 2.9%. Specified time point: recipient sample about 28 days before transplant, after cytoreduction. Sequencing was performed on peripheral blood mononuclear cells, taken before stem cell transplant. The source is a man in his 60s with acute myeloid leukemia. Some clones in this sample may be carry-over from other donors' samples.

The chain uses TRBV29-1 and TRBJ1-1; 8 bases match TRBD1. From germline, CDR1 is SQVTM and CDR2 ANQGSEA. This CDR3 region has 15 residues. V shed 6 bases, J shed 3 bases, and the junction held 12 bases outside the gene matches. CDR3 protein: CSVKAGGGGYTEAFF. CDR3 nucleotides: TGCAGCGTAAAAGCAGGGGGCGGGGGGTACACTGAAGCTTTCTTT.

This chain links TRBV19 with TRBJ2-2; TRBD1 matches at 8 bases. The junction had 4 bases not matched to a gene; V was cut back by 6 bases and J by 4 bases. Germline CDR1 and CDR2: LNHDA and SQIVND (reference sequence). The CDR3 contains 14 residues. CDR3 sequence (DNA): TGTGCCAGTAGGACGGACAGGGCCACCGGGGAGCTGTTTTTT. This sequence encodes CASRTDRATGELFF. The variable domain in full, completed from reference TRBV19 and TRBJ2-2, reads DGGITQSPKYLFRKEGQNVTLSCEQNLNHDAMYWYRQDPGQGLRLIYYSQIVNDFQKGDIAEGYSVSREKKESFPLTVTSAQKNPTAFYLCASRTDRATGELFFGEGSRLTVL.

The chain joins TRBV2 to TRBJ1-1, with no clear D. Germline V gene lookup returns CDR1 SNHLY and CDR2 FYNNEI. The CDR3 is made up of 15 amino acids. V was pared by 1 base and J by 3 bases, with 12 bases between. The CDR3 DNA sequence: TGTGCCAGCAGTGAAGGGTCCCTGGTGTACACTGAAGCTTTCTTT. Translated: CASSEGSLVYTEAFF. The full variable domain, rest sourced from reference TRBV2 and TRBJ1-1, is EPEVTQTPSHQVTQMGQEVILRCVPISNHLYFYWYRQILGQKVEFLVSFYNNEISEKSEIFDDQFSVERPDGSNFTLKIRSTKLEDSAMYFCASSEGSLVYTEAFFGQGTRLTVV.

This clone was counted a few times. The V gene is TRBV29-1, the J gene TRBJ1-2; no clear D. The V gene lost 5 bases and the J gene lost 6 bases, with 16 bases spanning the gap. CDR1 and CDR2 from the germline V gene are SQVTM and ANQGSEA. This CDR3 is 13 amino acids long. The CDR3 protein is CSVLAGSIDGYTF. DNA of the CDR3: TGCAGCGTTCTTGCAGGATCTATAGATGGCTACACCTTC.

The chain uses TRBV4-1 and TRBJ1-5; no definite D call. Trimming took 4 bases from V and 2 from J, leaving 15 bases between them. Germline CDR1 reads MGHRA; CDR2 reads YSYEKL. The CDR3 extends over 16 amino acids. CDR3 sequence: CASSPVGGVRNQPQHF. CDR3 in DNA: TGCGCCAGCAGCCCAGTGGGCGGGGTTCGCAATCAGCCCCAGCATTTT.

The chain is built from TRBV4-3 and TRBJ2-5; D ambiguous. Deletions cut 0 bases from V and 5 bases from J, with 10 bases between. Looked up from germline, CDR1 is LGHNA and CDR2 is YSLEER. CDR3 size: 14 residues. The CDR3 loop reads CASSQDPRGETQYF. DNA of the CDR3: TGCGCCAGCAGCCAAGATCCCCGTGGGGAGACCCAGTACTTC.

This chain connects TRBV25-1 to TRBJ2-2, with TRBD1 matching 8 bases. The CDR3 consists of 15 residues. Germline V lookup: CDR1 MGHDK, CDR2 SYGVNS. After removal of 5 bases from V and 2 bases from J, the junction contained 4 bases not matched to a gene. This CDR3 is CASSTGTGNTGELFF. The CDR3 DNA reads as TGTGCCAGCAGTACCGGGACAGGAAACACCGGGGAGCTGTTTTTT.

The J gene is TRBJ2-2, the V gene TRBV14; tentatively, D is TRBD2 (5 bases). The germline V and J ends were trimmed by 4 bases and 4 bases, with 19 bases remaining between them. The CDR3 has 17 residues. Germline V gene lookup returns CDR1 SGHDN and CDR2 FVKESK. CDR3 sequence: CASSPEVTPLPTGELFF. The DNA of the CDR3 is TGTGCCAGCAGCCCGGAGGTAACGCCGCTGCCCACCGGGGAGCTGTTTTTT.

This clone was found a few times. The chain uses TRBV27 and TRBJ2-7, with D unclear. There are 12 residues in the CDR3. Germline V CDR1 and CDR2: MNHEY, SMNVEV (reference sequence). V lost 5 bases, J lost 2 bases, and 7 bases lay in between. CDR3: CASSPNPYEQYF. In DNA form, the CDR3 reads TGTGCCAGCAGTCCAAACCCCTACGAGCAGTACTTC.

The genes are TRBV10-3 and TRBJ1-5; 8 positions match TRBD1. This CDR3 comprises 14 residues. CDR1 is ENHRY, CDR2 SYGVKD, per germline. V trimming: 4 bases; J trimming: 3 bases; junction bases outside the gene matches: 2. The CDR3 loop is CAISGGQANQPQHF. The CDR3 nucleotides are TGTGCCATCAGTGGGGGACAGGCCAATCAGCCCCAGCATTTT.

CDR3 in amino acids: CASSQGRGDQPQHF. The CDR3 coding sequence is TGTGCCAGCAGCCAGGGAAGAGGAGATCAGCCCCAGCATTTT. The chain uses TRBV5-8 and TRBJ1-5, with a possible D match to TRBD1 (5 bases). CDR1 and CDR2 (germline): SGHTS, YDEGEE. V was shortened by 4 bases and J by 5 bases, with 13 bases between the two germline ends. CDR3 length: 14 residues.

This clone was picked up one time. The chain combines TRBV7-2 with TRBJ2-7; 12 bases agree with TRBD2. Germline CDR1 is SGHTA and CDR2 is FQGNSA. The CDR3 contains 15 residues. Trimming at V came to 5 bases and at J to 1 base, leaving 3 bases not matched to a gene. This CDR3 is CASSPGLAGSYEQYF. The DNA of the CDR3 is TGTGCCAGCAGCCCCGGACTAGCGGGGTCCTACGAGCAGTACTTC.

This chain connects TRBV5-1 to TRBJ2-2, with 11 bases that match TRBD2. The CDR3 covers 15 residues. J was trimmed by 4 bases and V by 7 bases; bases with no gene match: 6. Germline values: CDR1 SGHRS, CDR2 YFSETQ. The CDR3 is CASYSGGALTGELFF. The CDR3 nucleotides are TGCGCCAGCTATAGCGGGGGGGCCCTCACCGGGGAGCTGTTTTTT.

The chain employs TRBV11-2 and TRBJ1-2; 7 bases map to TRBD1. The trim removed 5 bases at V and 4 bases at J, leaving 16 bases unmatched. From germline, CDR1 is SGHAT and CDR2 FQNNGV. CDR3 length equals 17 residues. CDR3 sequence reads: CASSPTDRAAGIYGYTF. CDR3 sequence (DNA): TGTGCCAGCAGCCCAACCGACAGGGCGGCAGGGATCTATGGCTACACCTTC.

The CDR3 sequence: CASSRRTVEAFF. The CDR3, as DNA: TGTGCCAGCAGCCGCCGGACAGTTGAAGCTTTCTTT. This sequence joins TRBV5-8 and TRBJ1-1; tentatively, D is TRBD1 (6 bases). Germline V lookup: CDR1 SGHTS, CDR2 YDEGEE. V was pared by 4 bases and J by 7 bases, with 11 bases between. This CDR3 is 12 amino acids long.

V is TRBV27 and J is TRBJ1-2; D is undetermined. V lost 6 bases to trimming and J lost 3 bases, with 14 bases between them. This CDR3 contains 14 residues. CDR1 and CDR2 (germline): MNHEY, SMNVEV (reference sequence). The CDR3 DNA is TGTGCCAGCAGCCGGGGAGGCAGCTACTATGGCTACACCTTC. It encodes CASSRGGSYYGYTF.

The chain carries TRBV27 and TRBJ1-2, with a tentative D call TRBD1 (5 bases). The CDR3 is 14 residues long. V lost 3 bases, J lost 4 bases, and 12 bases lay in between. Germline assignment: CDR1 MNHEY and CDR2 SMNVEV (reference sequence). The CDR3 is CASSFRERGYGYTF. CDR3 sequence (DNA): TGTGCCAGCAGTTTCAGGGAAAGGGGCTATGGCTACACCTTC.

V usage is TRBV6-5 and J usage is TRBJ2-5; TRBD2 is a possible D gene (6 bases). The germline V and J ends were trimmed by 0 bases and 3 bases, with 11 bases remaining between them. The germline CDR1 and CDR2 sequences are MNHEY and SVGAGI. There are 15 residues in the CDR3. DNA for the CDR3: TGTGCCAGCAGTTACTCTGGCAGGGAGGAAGAGACCCAGTACTTC. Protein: CASSYSGREEETQYF.

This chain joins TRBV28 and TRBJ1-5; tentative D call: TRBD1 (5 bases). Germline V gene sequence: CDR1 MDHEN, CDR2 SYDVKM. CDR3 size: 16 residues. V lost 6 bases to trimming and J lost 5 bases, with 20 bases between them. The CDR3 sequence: CASRPAGTGSHQPQHF. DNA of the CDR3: TGTGCCAGCAGACCGGCTGGGACGGGGTCCCATCAGCCCCAGCATTTT.

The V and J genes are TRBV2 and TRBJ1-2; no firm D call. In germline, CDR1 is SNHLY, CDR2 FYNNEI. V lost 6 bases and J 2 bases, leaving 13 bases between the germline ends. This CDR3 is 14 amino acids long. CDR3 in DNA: TGTGCCAGCAGGGACCAGACACTCAACTATGGCTACACCTTC. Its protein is CASRDQTLNYGYTF.